Included here is one T cell receptor (beta chain) sequence, with context. Germline CDR1 reads MGHDK; CDR2 reads SYGVNS. The ends lost 4 bases at V and 4 bases at J; junction bases unmatched: 11. The CDR3 spans 17 residues. The source of the sample is a study of shared clonotypes between healthy human individuals. Study-wide background: Used for every donor were three CD4 naive, three CD4 memory, two CD8 naive and one CD8 memory plate.

TCRdb's copy holds only in-frame clones and misses some; the assay was immunoSEQ multiplex PCR. The repertoire holds under 600,000 clones, about 96% seen once, with about 0.06% in the top ten. Material for sequencing was naive CD4+ T cells sorted from blood. Regarding subset: CD45RA+ positively selected. This receptor was obtained from a woman in her 30s in good health. This chain connects TRBV25-1 to TRBJ2-5; TRBD2 agrees at 11 bases. CDR3 nucleotide sequence: TGTGCCAGCAGTGCGCTTAGCGGGAGGGCCATTATAGAGACCCAGTACTTC. Its protein is CASSALSGRAIIETQYF.